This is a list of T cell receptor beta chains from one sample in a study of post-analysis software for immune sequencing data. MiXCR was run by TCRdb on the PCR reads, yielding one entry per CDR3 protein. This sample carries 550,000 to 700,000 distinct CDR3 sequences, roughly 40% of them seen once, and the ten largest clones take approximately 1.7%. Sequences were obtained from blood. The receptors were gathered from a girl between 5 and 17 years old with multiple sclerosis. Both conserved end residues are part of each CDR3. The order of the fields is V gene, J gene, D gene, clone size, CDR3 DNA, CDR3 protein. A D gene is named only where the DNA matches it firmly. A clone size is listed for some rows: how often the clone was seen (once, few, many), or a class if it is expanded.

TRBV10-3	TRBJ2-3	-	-	TGTGCCACGGGGGTAAGCACAGATACGCAGTATTTT	CATGVSTDTQYF
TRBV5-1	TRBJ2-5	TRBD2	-	TGCGCCAGTAGCTTGGTTGGCGGGAGGGAATCTGGAGAGACCCAGTACTTC	CASSLVGGRESGETQYF
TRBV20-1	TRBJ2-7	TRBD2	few	TGCAGTGCTAGAGACCCGACTAGCGGCTACGAGCAGTACTTC	CSARDPTSGYEQYF
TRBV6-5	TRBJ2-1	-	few	TGTGCCAGCGCCTCCCTCCTTTTCTCCTACAATGAGCAGTTCTTC	CASASLLFSYNEQFF
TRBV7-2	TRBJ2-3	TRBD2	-	TGTGCCAGCAGCTTAGGGGGCGGGGGACCGCAGTATTTT	CASSLGGGGPQYF
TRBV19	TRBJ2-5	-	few	TGTGCCAGCAAGTCCATAGGGAGGAATGAGACCCAGTACTTC	CASKSIGRNETQYF
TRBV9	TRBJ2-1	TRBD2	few	TGTGCCAGCAGCTTCGGACTAGCGGGATCAAGCTCCTACAATGAGCAGTTCTTC	CASSFGLAGSSSYNEQFF
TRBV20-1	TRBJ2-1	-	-	TGCAGTGCTAGAGGCGTAACCTCCTACAATGAGCAGTTCTTC	CSARGVTSYNEQFF
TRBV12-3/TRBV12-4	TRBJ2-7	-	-	TGTGCCAGCAGTTTTACCCCGTCCGGTTACGAGCAGTACTTC	CASSFTPSGYEQYF
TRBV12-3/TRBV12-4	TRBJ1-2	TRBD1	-	TGTGCCAGCAGTTCTGGGACAGGGGGCATCTATGGCTACACCTTC	CASSSGTGGIYGYTF